The next 14 T cell receptor beta chains were all read from a single sample in a study of blood T cells in healthy people across ages. PCR was performed a second time for roughly 7 to 12 cycles using a sample-barcoded 5' primer and a J-beta primer mix. In TCRdb, the 5' RACE reads were re-called with MiXCR into one record per CDR3 protein. Among roughly 720,000 distinct CDR3 sequences listed, 53% were seen once. The sample was blood. These receptors all stem from a man older than 75 in good health.

The chain combines TRBV7-2 with TRBJ2-1, with 12 bases fitting TRBD2. Germline CDR1 SGHTA, CDR2 FQGNSA. CDR3 size: 16 residues. Trimming cost V 7 bases and J 3 bases; bases outside gene matches: 7. The CDR3 loop is CASKNTSGRLYNEQFF. CDR3 DNA: TGTGCCAGCAAGAATACTAGCGGGAGGCTCTACAATGAGCAGTTCTTC.

A few counts support this clonotype. The rearrangement links TRBV11-2 to TRBJ2-7, with 10 bases aligning to TRBD2. The V and J ends lost 0 bases and 3 bases, in that order; junction bases with no gene match: 2. The CDR3 totals 15 residues. Germline V lookup: CDR1 SGHAT, CDR2 FQNNGV. The CDR3 spells CASSLELAGHYEQYF. CDR3 bases: TGTGCCAGCAGCTTAGAACTAGCGGGGCACTACGAGCAGTACTTC.

This clonotype was observed a few times. This sequence joins TRBV6-6 and TRBJ2-5; the match to TRBD2 covers 9 bases. Germline values: CDR1 MNHNY, CDR2 SVGAGI (reference sequence). V was clipped by 6 bases and J by 9 bases; unmatched bases: 2. This CDR3 spans 11 amino acids. Written as DNA, the CDR3 is TGTGCCAGCAGCACTAGCGGGTCCCAGTACTTC. Amino acids: CASSTSGSQYF.

The chain links TRBV5-1 to TRBJ2-4; D gene ambiguous. CDR3 length: 14 amino acids. Germline-derived CDR1 and CDR2 are SGHRS and YFSETQ. V shed 0 bases and J shed 2 bases, with 6 bases lying between them. This CDR3 is CASSLEGSKNIQYF. The CDR3, as DNA: TGCGCCAGCAGCTTGGAAGGATCCAAAAACATTCAGTACTTC.

The chain joins TRBV11-1 to TRBJ2-5; D could derive from TRBD1 or TRBD2 (6 bases each). This CDR3 is 15 amino acids long. Per the germline V gene, CDR1 is SGHAT and CDR2 is FQDESV (reference sequence). The germline V and J ends were trimmed by 1 base and 3 bases, with 12 bases remaining between them. The CDR3 nucleotides are TGTGCCAGCAGCTTAGACGGGGGCCGGGAAGAGACCCAGTACTTC. Translation: CASSLDGGREETQYF.

This clonotype occurred many times. The chain is built from TRBV20-1 and TRBJ2-7, with D maybe TRBD2 (6 bases). V was trimmed by 3 bases and J by 0 bases, leaving 12 bases between them. The CDR3 is made up of 14 amino acids. The V gene's germline CDR1 is DFQATT and CDR2 SNEGSKA (reference sequence). In DNA, the CDR3 is TGCAGTGCTAGCGAGCGGGCTTACTCCTACGAGCAGTACTTC. Its translation: CSASERAYSYEQYF.

This clonotype has only a few counts. The chain recombines TRBV20-1 with TRBJ2-7; the D gene is possibly TRBD2 (6 bases). Trimming removed 1 base at V and 4 bases at J, with 14 bases between. The length of the CDR3 is 14 residues. CDR1 is DFQATT and CDR2 is SNEGSKA in the germline V gene (reference sequence). This CDR3 reads CSARGLAEGYEQYF. In DNA form, the CDR3 reads TGCAGTGCTAGAGGGTTAGCGGAGGGATACGAGCAGTACTTC.

This clonotype occurred once. This chain connects TRBV10-3 to TRBJ1-4; 7 nucleotides agree with TRBD1. Germline V gene lookup returns CDR1 ENHRY and CDR2 SYGVKD. V was clipped by 10 bases and J by 0 bases; unmatched bases: 11. This CDR3 is built from 16 residues. The CDR3 DNA sequence: TGTGCCACCTGCCCGGGACAGACTACAACTAATGAAAAACTGTTTTTT. Its translation is CATCPGQTTTNEKLFF.

The V gene is TRBV12-3 or TRBV12-4, the J gene TRBJ1-2, with 9 bases that match TRBD1. This CDR3 contains 13 residues. J gave up 3 bases and V 6 bases, and 2 bases lay outside the gene matches. As DNA, the CDR3 is TGTGCCAGCAGGAGGACAGGGGACTATGGCTACACCTTC. Translated: CASRRTGDYGYTF.

This clonotype was seen a handful of times. This chain links TRBV7-6 with TRBJ1-1; D uncertain. The CDR3 has 14 amino acids. V was trimmed by 3 bases and J by 2 bases, leaving 10 bases between them. Germline values: CDR1 SGHVS, CDR2 FNYEAQ. The DNA for the CDR3 is TGTGCCAGCAGCTTCACTCCGGAAAACACTGAAGCTTTCTTT. This encodes CASSFTPENTEAFF.

This clonotype was seen only a few times. The V gene is TRBV18, the J gene TRBJ2-7; D not certain. The CDR3 consists of 13 residues. Trimming took 1 base from V and 6 from J, leaving 10 bases between them. The germline V gene encodes CDR1 KGHSH and CDR2 LQKENI. CDR3 coding DNA: TGTGCCAGCTCACCACAGAGAACAACCGAGCAGTACTTC. Translated, it gives CASSPQRTTEQYF.

This chain links TRBV24-1 with TRBJ2-1; no clear D. V gave up 6 bases and J gave up 0 bases, with 17 bases separating them. From germline, CDR1 is KGHDR and CDR2 SFDVKD. The CDR3 length is 17 residues. Here the CDR3 DNA reads TGTGCCACCAGTCAGTCGACTGACCTTCCCTCCTACAATGAGCAGTTCTTC. This codes for CATSQSTDLPSYNEQFF.

This clonotype is a singleton in its sample. V and J are TRBV10-2 and TRBJ2-7, with D perhaps matching TRBD1 (5 bases). The CDR3 extends over 13 amino acids. Per the germline V gene, CDR1 is WSHSY and CDR2 is SAAADI. V lost 6 bases to trimming and J lost 1 base, with 10 bases between them. The CDR3 sequence is CASRVRVSYEQYF. The DNA of the CDR3 is TGCGCCAGCAGAGTCAGGGTATCCTACGAGCAGTACTTC.

This clonotype was recorded a few times. This sequence joins TRBV5-1 and TRBJ2-1; D may correspond to TRBD1 or TRBD2 (7 bases each). The germline V and J ends were trimmed by 4 bases and 4 bases, with 18 bases remaining between them. Germline-derived CDR1 and CDR2 are SGHRS and YFSETQ. This CDR3 has 16 residues. CDR3: CASSPPQGGGYNEQFF. The CDR3 DNA follows: TGCGCCAGCAGCCCGCCCCAGGGGGGGGGGTACAATGAGCAGTTCTTC.